This TCR beta chain was recorded in a study of blood T cells in healthy people across ages. Using a J-beta primer mix together with a sample-barcoded 5' primer, a second PCR was run for about 7 to 12 cycles. One entry per CDR3 protein, called by TCRdb with MiXCR from the 5' RACE reads. The table has fewer than 2 million distinct CDR3 sequences, around 40% seen once. Study-wide results and caveats: Those diversity estimates obtained from one million T cells were thought to be underestimates. TCR beta diversity per million T cells fell roughly linearly with age. A strong correlation was seen between TCR beta diversity and naive T cell percentage. Diversity was higher, and naive CD4+ cells more numerous, in long-lived donors than in aged donors.

This clonotype has at least ten counts. Its specificity is unknown. V trimming: 5 bases; J trimming: 3 bases; junction bases outside the gene matches: 6. The CDR3 has 15 residues. Germline V lookup: CDR1 SGHTA, CDR2 FQGNSA. The sample comprised blood. The TCR comes from a human donor in good health. The chain employs TRBV7-2 and TRBJ2-7, with 11 bases that match TRBD2. CDR3 residues: CASSLRLAGNYEQYF. CDR3 sequence (DNA): TGTGCCAGCAGCCTTAGACTAGCGGGGAACTACGAGCAGTACTTC.